Described below is a single T cell receptor (beta chain) sequence and its context. Its antigen remains unidentified. The isolated RNA, all of it, was reverse transcribed, so expressed TCRB transcripts were what got sequenced. Sequenced by immunoSEQ multiplex PCR; TCRdb stores in-frame clones only, minus some. The table lists 680,000 or so clones, about an eighth of them singletons. Germline V gene sequence: CDR1 SQVTM, CDR2 ANQGSEA. V lost 7 bases to trimming and J lost 4 bases; unmatched junction nucleotides: 8. The CDR3 consists of 13 residues. The data originate from a study of beta chain features in type 1 diabetes. Study-level findings and limits: Among all four CD4+ subsets, Type 1 diabetes patients had TCRB CDR3s that were moderately but significantly shorter.

This sequence joins TRBV29-1 and TRBJ1-2; 8 positions match TRBD1. The clonotype comes from a man younger than 35 with type 1 diabetes. Sample: naive CD4+ T cells from blood. DNA for the CDR3: TGCAGCGCTTTGGACAGGGAGGCCTATGGCTACACCTTC. Amino acid sequence: CSALDREAYGYTF.